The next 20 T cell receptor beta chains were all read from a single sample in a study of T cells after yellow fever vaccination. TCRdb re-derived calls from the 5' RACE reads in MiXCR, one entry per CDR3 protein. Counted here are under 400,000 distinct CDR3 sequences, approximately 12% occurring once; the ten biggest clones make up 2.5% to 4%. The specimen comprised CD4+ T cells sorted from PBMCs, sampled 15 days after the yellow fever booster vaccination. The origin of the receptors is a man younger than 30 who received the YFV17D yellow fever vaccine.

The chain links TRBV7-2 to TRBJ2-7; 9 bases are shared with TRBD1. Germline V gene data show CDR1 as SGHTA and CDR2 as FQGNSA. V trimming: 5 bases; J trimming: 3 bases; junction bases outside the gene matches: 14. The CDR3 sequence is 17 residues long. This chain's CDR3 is CASSRGGVGTGFYEQYF. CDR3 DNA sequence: TGTGCCAGCAGCAGAGGAGGGGTCGGGACAGGGTTCTACGAGCAGTACTTC.

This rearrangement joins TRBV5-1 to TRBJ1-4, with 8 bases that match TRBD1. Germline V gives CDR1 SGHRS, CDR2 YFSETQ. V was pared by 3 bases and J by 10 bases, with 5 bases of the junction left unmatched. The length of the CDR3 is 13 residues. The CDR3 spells CASSSGQVGKLFF. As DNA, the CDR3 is TGCGCCAGCAGCTCGGGACAGGTTGGAAAACTGTTTTTT.

CDR3 DNA: TGTGCCAGCAGCTTAGAATGGGCATACGAACAGTACGTC. Translation gives CASSLEWAYEQYV. This chain joins TRBV7-2 and TRBJ2-7; no reliable D call. This CDR3 region has 13 residues. Germline V gene lookup returns CDR1 SGHTA and CDR2 FQGNSA.

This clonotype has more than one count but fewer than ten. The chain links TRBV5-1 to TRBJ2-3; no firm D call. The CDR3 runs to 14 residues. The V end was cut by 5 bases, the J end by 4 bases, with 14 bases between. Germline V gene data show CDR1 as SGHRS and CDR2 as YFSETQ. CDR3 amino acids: CASRREHGADTQYF. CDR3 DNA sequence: TGCGCCAGCAGAAGGGAACACGGCGCAGATACGCAGTATTTT. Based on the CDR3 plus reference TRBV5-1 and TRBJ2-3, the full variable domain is KAGVTQTPRYLIKTRGQQVTLSCSPISGHRSVSWYQQTPGQGLQFLFEYFSETQRNKGNFPGRFSGRQFSNSRSEMNVSTLELGDSALYLCASRREHGADTQYFGPGTRLTVL.

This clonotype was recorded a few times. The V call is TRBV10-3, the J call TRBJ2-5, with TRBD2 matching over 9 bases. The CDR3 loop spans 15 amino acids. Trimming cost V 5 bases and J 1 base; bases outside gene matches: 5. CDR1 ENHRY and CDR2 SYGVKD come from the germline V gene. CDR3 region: CAISRNSGGQETQYF. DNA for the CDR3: TGTGCCATCAGTCGGAATAGCGGGGGCCAAGAGACCCAGTACTTC.

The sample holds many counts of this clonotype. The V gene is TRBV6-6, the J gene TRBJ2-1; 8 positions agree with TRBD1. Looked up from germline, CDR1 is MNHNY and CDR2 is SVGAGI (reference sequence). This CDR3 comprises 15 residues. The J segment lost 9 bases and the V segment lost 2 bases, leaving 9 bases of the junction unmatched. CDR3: CASSYPGTGRSEQFF. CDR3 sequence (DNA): TGTGCCAGCAGTTACCCAGGGACAGGAAGGAGTGAGCAGTTCTTC.

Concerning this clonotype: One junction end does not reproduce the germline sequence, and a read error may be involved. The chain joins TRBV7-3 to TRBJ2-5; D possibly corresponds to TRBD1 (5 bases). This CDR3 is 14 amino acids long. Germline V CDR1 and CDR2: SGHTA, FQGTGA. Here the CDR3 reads CASSMGLRQETQYF. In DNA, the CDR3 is TGTGCTAGCAGCATGGGGCTACGTCAAGAGACCCAGTACTTC.

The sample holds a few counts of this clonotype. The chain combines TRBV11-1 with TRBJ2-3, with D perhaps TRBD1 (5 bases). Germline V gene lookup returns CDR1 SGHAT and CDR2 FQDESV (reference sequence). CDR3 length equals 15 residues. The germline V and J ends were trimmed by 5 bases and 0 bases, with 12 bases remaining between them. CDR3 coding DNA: TGTGCCAGCAGCCTGGGGCTGAGAAGCACAGATACGCAGTATTTT. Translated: CASSLGLRSTDTQYF.

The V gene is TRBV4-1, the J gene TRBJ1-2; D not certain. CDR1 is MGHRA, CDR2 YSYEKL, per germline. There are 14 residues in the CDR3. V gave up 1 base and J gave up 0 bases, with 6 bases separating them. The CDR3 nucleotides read TGCGCCAGCAGCCAAGGACTGGCTAACTATGGCTACACCTTC. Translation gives CASSQGLANYGYTF.

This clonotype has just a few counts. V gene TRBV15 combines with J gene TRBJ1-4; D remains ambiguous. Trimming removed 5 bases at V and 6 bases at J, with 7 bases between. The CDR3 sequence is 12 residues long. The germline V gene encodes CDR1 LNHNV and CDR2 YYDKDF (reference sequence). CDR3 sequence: CATSGPDEKLFF. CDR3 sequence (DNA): TGTGCCACCAGCGGACCCGATGAAAAACTGTTTTTT. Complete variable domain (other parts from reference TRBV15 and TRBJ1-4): DAMVIQNPRYQVTQFGKPVTLSCSQTLNHNVMYWYQQKSSQAPKLLFHYYDKDFNNEADTPDNFQSRRPNTSFCFLDIRSPGLGDTAMYLCATSGPDEKLFFGSGTQLSVL.

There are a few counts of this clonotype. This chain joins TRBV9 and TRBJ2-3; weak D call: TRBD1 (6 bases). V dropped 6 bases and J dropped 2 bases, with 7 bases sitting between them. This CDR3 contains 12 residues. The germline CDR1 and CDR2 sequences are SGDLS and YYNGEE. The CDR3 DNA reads TGTGCCAGCAACAGGGACACAGATACGCAGTATTTT. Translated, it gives CASNRDTDTQYF.

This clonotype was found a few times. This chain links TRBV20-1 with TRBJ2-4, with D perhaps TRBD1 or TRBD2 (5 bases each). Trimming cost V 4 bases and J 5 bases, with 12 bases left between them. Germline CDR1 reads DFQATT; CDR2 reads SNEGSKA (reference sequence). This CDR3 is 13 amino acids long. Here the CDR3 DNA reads TGCAGTGCTACCCGGGACCCACAAAACATTCAGTACTTC. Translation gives CSATRDPQNIQYF.

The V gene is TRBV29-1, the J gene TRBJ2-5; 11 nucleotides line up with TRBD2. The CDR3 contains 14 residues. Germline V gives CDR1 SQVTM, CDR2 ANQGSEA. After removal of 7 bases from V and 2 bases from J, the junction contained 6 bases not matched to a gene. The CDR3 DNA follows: TGCAGCGCAGCCGGGACTAGCGGACAAGAGACCCAGTACTTC. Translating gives CSAAGTSGQETQYF.

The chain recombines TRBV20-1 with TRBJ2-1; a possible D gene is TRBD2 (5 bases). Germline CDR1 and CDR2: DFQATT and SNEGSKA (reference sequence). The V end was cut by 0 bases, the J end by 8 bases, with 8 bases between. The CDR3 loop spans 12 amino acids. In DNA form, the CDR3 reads TGCAGTGCTAGAGATGAGGGCCATGAGCAGTTCTTC. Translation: CSARDEGHEQFF.

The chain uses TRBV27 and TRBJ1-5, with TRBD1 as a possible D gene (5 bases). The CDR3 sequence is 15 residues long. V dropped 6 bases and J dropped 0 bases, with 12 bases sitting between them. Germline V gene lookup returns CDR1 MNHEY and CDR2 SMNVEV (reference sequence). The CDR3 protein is CASRWGLNSNQPQHF. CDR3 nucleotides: TGTGCCAGCAGGTGGGGCCTGAATAGCAATCAGCCCCAGCATTTT.

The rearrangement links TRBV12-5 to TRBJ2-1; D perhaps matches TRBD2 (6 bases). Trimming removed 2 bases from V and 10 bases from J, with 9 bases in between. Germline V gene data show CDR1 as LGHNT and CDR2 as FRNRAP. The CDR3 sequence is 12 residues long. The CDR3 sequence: CASGLSRGEQFF. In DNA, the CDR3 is TGTGCTAGTGGTTTGTCCCGGGGGGAGCAGTTCTTC.

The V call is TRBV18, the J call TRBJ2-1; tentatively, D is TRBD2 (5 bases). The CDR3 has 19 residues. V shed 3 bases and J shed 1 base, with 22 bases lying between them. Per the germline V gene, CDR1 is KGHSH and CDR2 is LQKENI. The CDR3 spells CASSPPGLTALGSYNEQFF. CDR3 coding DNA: TGTGCCAGCTCACCTCCCGGACTCACAGCCTTGGGGTCCTACAATGAGCAGTTCTTC.

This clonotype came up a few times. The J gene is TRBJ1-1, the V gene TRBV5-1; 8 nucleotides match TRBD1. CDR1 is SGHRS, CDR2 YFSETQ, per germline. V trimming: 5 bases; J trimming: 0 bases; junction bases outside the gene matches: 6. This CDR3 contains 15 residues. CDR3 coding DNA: TGCGCCAGCAGATTACAGGGGGACCTGAACACTGAAGCTTTCTTT. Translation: CASRLQGDLNTEAFF. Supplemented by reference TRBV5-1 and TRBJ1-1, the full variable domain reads KAGVTQTPRYLIKTRGQQVTLSCSPISGHRSVSWYQQTPGQGLQFLFEYFSETQRNKGNFPGRFSGRQFSNSRSEMNVSTLELGDSALYLCASRLQGDLNTEAFFGQGTRLTVV.

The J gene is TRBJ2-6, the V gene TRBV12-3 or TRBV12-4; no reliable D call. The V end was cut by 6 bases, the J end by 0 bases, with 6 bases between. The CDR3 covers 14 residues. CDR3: CASRSVSGANVLTF. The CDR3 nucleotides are TGTGCCAGCAGATCTGTCTCTGGGGCCAACGTCCTGACTTTC.

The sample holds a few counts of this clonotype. In DNA form, the CDR3 reads TGTGCCAGCTCACCTCAGGGCCCCTCTGGAAACACCATATATTTT. As protein: CASSPQGPSGNTIYF. The V and J genes are TRBV18 and TRBJ1-3; D perhaps matches TRBD1 (5 bases). This CDR3 is 15 amino acids long. The V and J ends lost 3 bases and 0 bases respectively, with 9 bases between them. Germline V lookup: CDR1 KGHSH, CDR2 LQKENI.